This T cell receptor beta chain was identified in a study of blood T cell repertoires in COVID-19. Study-wide context: Some COVID-19 samples were acute and others convalescent; all came from the United States, Italy and Spain. T cells, B-cell-depleted T cells, or PBMCs supplied cDNA or gDNA.

This CDR3 contains 16 residues. Trimming stripped 4 bases from V and 0 bases from J, with 11 bases between. Germline CDR1 is SGHDT and CDR2 is YYEEEE. In the source study's methods: Nucleated cell number was recorded as an estimate derived from reference gene primer amplification. Data came from immunoSEQ multiplex PCR; TCRdb stores just in-frame clones and leaves some out. Clone size and the V and J calls come from that table; the DNA yielded D and trimming. Among around 130,000 clones listed, about four fifths were seen once. The rearrangement links TRBV5-6 to TRBJ1-6, with unresolved D. This clonotype was obtained from a man at least 80 years old with acute or convalescent COVID-19. The material sequenced was peripheral blood. In DNA form, the CDR3 reads TGTGCCAGCAGCCCCCTAAGAAGCTCCTATAATTCACCCCTCCACTTT. Amino acids: CASSPLRSSYNSPLHF.